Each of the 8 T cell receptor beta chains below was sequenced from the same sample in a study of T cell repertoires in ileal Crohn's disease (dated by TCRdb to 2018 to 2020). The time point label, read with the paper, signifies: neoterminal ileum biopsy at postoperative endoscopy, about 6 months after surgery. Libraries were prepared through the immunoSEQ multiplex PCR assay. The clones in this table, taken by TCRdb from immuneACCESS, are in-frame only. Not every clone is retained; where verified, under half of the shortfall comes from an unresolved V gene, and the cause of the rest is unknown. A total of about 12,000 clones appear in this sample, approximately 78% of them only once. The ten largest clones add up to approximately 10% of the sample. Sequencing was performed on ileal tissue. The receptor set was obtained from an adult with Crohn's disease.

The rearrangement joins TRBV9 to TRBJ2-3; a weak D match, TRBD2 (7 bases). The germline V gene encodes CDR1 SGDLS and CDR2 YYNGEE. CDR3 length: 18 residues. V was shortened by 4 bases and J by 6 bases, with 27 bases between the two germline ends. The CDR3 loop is CASSPMWTRRGAGDTQYF. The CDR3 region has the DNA TGTGCCAGCAGCCCAATGTGGACAAGACGGGGGGCCGGGGATACGCAGTATTTT. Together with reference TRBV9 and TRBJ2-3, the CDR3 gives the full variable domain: DSGVTQTPKHLITATGQRVTLRCSPRSGDLSVYWYQQSLDQGLQFLIQYYNGEERAKGNILERFSAQQFPDLHSELNLSSLELGDSALYFCASSPMWTRRGAGDTQYFGPGTRLTVL.

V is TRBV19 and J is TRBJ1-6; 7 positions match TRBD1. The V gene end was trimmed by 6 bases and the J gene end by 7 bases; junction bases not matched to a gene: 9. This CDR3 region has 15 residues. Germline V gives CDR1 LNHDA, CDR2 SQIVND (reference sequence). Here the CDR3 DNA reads TGTGCCAGTAGAGGATGGGACAGAGACAATTCACCCCTCCACTTT. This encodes CASRGWDRDNSPLHF.

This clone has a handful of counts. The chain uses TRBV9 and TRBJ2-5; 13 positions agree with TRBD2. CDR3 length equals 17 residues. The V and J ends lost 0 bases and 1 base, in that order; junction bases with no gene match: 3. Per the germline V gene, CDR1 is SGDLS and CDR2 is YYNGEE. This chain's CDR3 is CASSVGTSGGLQETQYF. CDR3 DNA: TGTGCCAGCAGCGTAGGGACTAGCGGGGGCCTCCAAGAGACCCAGTACTTC.

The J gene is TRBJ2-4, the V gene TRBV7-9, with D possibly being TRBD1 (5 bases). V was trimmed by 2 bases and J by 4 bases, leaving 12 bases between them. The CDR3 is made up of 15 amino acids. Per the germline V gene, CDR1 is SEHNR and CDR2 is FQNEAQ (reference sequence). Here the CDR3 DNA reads TGTGCCAGCAGCTTATCAGGGTTATCAAAAAACATTCAGTACTTC. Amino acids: CASSLSGLSKNIQYF.

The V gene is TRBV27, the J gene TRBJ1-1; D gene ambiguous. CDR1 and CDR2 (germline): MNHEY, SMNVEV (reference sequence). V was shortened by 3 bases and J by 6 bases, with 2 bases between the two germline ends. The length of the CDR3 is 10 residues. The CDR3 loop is CASSFAEAFF. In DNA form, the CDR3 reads TGTGCCAGCAGTTTCGCTGAAGCTTTCTTT.

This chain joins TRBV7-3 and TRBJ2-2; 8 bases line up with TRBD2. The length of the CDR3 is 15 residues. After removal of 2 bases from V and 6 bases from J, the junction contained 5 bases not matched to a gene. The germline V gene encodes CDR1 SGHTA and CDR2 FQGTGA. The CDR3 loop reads CASSLGSGGPGELFF. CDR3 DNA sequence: TGTGCCAGCAGCTTAGGAAGCGGGGGCCCCGGGGAGCTGTTTTTT.

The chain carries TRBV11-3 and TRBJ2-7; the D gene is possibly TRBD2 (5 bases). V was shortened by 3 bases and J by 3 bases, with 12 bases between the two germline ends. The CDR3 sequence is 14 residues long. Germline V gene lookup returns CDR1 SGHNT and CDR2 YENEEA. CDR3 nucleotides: TGTGCCAGCAGCTTCGGGATTACGAACTACGAGCAGTACTTC. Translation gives CASSFGITNYEQYF. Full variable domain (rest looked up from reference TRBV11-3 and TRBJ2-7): EAGVVQSPRYKIIEKKQPVAFWCNPISGHNTLYWYLQNLGQGPELLIRYENEEAVDDSQLPKDRFSAERLKGVDSTLKIQPAELGDSAVYLCASSFGITNYEQYFGPGTRLTVT.

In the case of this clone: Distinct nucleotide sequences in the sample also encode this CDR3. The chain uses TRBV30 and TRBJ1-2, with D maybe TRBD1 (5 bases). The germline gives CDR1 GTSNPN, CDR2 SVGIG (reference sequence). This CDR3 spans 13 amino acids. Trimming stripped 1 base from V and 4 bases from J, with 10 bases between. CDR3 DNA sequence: TGTGCCTGGAGTGGCGGGGGAAGCTATGGCTACACCTTC. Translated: CAWSGGGSYGYTF.